This note documents a single T cell receptor beta chain sequence. Its antigen remains unknown. The PCR ran on 60 Vbeta and 13 Jbeta primers. Sequencing was performed with immunoSEQ multiplex PCR; in TCRdb, only in-frame clones are kept and a portion is missing. The table shows 110,000 or so clones, with 70% to 85% occurring only once. This CDR3 has 18 amino acids. CDR1 and CDR2 from the germline V gene are SGDLS and YYNGEE. The V gene lost 5 bases and the J gene lost 0 bases, with 21 bases spanning the gap. This specimen comes from a study of cytomegalovirus exposure and HLA in healthy donors. Study-level findings and limits: Data from an earlier analysis indicated that most TCR beta V segments were productive either about 87% or about 30% of the time. CMV serostatus was the sole immune exposure information available.

The receptor comes from a woman aged 18 to 35 in good health and CMV-seronegative. Sequencing was performed on PBMCs. This sequence joins TRBV9 and TRBJ2-1, with D perhaps TRBD1 (6 bases). CDR3 amino acids: CASRLRPLQGISYNEQFF. CDR3 DNA sequence: TGTGCCAGCAGGCTCCGTCCCTTGCAGGGGATCTCCTACAATGAGCAGTTCTTC.